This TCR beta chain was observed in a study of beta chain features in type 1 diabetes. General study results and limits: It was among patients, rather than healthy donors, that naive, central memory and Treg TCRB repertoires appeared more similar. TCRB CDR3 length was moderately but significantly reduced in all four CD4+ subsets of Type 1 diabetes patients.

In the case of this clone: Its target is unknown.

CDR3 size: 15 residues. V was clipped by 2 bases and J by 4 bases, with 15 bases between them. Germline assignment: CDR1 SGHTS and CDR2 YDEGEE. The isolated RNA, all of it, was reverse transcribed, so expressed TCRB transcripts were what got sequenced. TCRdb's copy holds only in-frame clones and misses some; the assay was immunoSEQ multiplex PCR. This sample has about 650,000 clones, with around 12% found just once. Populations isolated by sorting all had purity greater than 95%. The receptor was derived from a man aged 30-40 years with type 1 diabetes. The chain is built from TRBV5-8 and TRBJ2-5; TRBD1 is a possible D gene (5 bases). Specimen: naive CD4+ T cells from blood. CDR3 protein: CASSLKGDLGETQYF. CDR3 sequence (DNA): TGTGCCAGCAGCTTAAAAGGGGATTTGGGAGAGACCCAGTACTTC.